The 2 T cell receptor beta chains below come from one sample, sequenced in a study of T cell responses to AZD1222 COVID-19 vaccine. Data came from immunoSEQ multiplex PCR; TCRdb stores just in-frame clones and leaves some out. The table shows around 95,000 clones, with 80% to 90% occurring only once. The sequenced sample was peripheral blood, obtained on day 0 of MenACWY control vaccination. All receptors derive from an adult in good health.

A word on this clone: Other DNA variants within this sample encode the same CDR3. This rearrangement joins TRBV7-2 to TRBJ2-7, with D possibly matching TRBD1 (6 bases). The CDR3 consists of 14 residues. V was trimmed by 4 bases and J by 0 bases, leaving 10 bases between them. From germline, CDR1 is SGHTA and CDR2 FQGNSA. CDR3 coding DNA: TGTGCCAGCAGCTCTCAGGGGAGCTCCTACGAGCAGTACTTC. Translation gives CASSSQGSSYEQYF.

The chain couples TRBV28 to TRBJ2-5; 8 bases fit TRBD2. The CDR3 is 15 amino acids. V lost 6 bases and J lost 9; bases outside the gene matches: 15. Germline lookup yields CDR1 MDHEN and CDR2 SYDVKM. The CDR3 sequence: CASSHAGGAGWSQYF. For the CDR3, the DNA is TGTGCCAGCAGCCACGCGGGGGGCGCCGGTTGGTCCCAGTACTTC.